A selection of T cell receptor beta chains follows, all from one sample in a study of blood T cell repertoires in COVID-19. Profiled with immunoSEQ multiplex PCR; TCRdb holds only in-frame clones, not every one. The sample lists about 47,000 clones, roughly nine tenths occurring once. The sample taken for sequencing was peripheral blood. These receptor sequences come from an elderly man with active or convalescent COVID-19. CDR3s include the opening cysteine and the closing phenylalanine or tryptophan. A D gene is named only where the DNA matches it firmly. Size tells how often a clone was seen (once, few, many) or the class of an expanded clone, and some rows leave it out.

CDR3 | DNA | size | V | D | J
CASSQRGLQETQYF | TGCGCCAGCAGTCAAAGAGGGCTTCAAGAGACCCAGTACTTC | . | TRBV23-1 | . | TRBJ2-5
CASSYTDSGLYEQYF | TGTGCCAGCAGTTACACGGACAGTGGATTGTACGAGCAGTACTTC | . | TRBV6-2/TRBV6-3 | . | TRBJ2-7
CASKQGGENEQYF | TGTGCCAGTAAACAGGGTGGGGAAAACGAGCAGTACTTC | . | TRBV27 | . | TRBJ2-7
CASSLIQTSGEGETQYF | TGTGCCAGCAGTTTAATTCAGACTAGCGGAGAAGGGGAGACCCAGTACTTC | . | TRBV28 | TRBD2 | TRBJ2-5
CASSQEPRKTAAGGETQYF | TGCGCCAGCAGCCAAGAGCCCCGGAAAACCGCGGCGGGCGGAGAGACCCAGTACTTC | . | TRBV4-1 | . | TRBJ2-5
CASSGKTGMNTEAFF | TGTGCCAGCAGTGGGAAGACAGGGATGAACACTGAAGCTTTCTTT | once | TRBV6-6 | TRBD1 | TRBJ1-1
CASSLNAGDYEQYF | TGTGCCAGCAGCCTAAACGCAGGCGACTACGAGCAGTACTTC | . | TRBV7-2 | . | TRBJ2-7
CASSRADSMNTEAFF | TGTGCCAGCAGCCGCGCGGACAGCATGAACACTGAAGCTTTCTTT | . | TRBV3-1/TRBV3-2 | . | TRBJ1-1
CASSVEGQGGRGYTF | TGTGCCAGCAGCGTAGAAGGACAGGGGGGACGTGGCTACACCTTC | . | TRBV9 | TRBD1 | TRBJ1-2
CASSVDRGTYEQYF | TGCGCCAGCAGCGTGGACAGGGGGACCTACGAGCAGTACTTC | . | TRBV10-1 | TRBD1 | TRBJ2-7
CASSPGLRSTDTQYF | TGTGCCAGCAGCCCGGGACTCCGAAGCACAGATACGCAGTATTTT | . | TRBV7-2 | . | TRBJ2-3
CASSQAPIDRGGWETQYF | TGTGCCAGCAGCCAAGCTCCGATAGACAGGGGAGGTTGGGAGACCCAGTACTTC | . | TRBV3-1/TRBV3-2 | TRBD1 | TRBJ2-5
CASSRQGSNQPQHF | TGTGCCAGTAGTCGACAGGGTAGCAATCAGCCCCAGCATTTT | . | TRBV19 | TRBD1 | TRBJ1-5
CASSLRGRGTTDTQYF | TGCGCCAGCAGCCTCAGGGGGCGAGGGACCACAGATACGCAGTATTTT | . | TRBV4-3 | TRBD1 | TRBJ2-3
CASSVQTILYNEQFF | TGTGCCAGCAGTGTACAGACGATATTGTACAATGAGCAGTTCTTC | . | TRBV2 | . | TRBJ2-1
CASSQRRNTGELFF | TGTGCCAGCAGCCAAAGGAGGAACACCGGGGAGCTGTTTTTT | . | TRBV3-1/TRBV3-2 | . | TRBJ2-2
CASSPTGTVAKNIQYF | TGTGCCAGCAGCCCTACCGGGACAGTAGCCAAAAACATTCAGTACTTC | . | TRBV7-2 | TRBD1 | TRBJ2-4
CASSGSTGSGETQYF | TGCGCCAGCAGCGGCTCGACAGGGTCCGGGGAGACCCAGTACTTC | . | TRBV5-1 | TRBD1 | TRBJ2-5
CASSLAGDTEAFF | TGTGCCAGCAGTTTAGCAGGGGACACTGAAGCTTTCTTT | few | TRBV12-3/TRBV12-4 | . | TRBJ1-1
CASSLGGGGTEAFF | TGTGCCAGCAGTTTAGGGGGGGGAGGCACTGAAGCTTTCTTT | . | TRBV28 | . | TRBJ1-1
CASSTTGTGRELFF | TGCGCCAGCAGCACGACAGGGACAGGCCGGGAGCTGTTTTTT | . | TRBV5-1 | TRBD1 | TRBJ2-2
CAVLQGPHQETQYF | TGTGCTGTCCTTCAGGGGCCCCATCAAGAGACCCAGTACTTC | . | TRBV30 | . | TRBJ2-5
CASSSRQGDEKLFF | TGTGCCAGCAGTAGTCGACAGGGCGATGAAAAACTGTTTTTT | . | TRBV11-2 | TRBD1 | TRBJ1-4
CASSSSTTGRGEAFF | TGTGCCAGCAGCTCCTCAACCACAGGGAGGGGTGAAGCTTTCTTT | . | TRBV7-2 | . | TRBJ1-1
CASSYGTGRSGELFF | TGTGCCAGCAGTTATGGGACAGGAAGATCCGGGGAGCTGTTTTTT | once | TRBV5-5 | TRBD1 | TRBJ2-2
CASSLQGAQGGEQYF | TGCGCCAGCAGCTTACAGGGAGCCCAAGGGGGCGAGCAGTACTTC | . | TRBV5-1 | . | TRBJ2-7
CASQIGGGRGSPLHF | TGTGCCAGCCAAATCGGTGGGGGGAGAGGTTCACCCCTCCACTTT | once | TRBV28 | . | TRBJ1-6
CASRGDSRNSPLHF | TGTGCCAGCAGAGGGGACTCGCGAAATTCACCCCTCCACTTT | . | TRBV2 | . | TRBJ1-6
CASSPPRSRGNTEAFF | TGTGCCAGCTCACCACCGAGATCCCGGGGGAACACTGAAGCTTTCTTT | . | TRBV18 | . | TRBJ1-1
CASSAGQGSGANVLTF | TGCGCCAGCAGCGCAGGACAGGGTTCTGGGGCCAACGTCCTGACTTTC | . | TRBV5-1 | TRBD1 | TRBJ2-6
CASSSTLDGLSGNTIYF | TGCGCCAGCAGCTCAACATTGGACGGACTCTCTGGAAACACCATATATTTT | . | TRBV4-3 | . | TRBJ1-3
CASSPGAVNTEAFF | TGTGCCAGTAGCCCAGGGGCCGTGAACACTGAAGCTTTCTTT | . | TRBV19 | . | TRBJ1-1
CASSLTGTEGYEQYF | TGTGCCAGCAGCTTAACCGGGACAGAGGGCTACGAGCAGTACTTC | . | TRBV7-2 | TRBD1 | TRBJ2-7
CSVVTQGQTYYEQYF | TGCAGCGTTGTTACCCAAGGACAGACTTACTACGAGCAGTACTTC | . | TRBV29-1 | . | TRBJ2-7
CASSLMGAGGPETQYF | TGTGCCAGCAGCTTAATGGGAGCGGGGGGGCCGGAGACCCAGTACTTC | . | TRBV7-3 | TRBD2 | TRBJ2-5
CASSSLTGLNTEAFF | TGTGCCAGCAGCTCCCTGACAGGGCTCAACACTGAAGCTTTCTTT | . | TRBV14 | TRBD1 | TRBJ1-1
CASSNRLAESTDTQYF | TGTGCCAGTAGCAATCGACTAGCGGAAAGCACAGATACGCAGTATTTT | . | TRBV19 | TRBD2 | TRBJ2-3
CASSVTSGTSTDTQYF | TGTGCCAGCAGCGTTACTAGCGGGACTAGCACAGATACGCAGTATTTT | . | TRBV9 | TRBD2 | TRBJ2-3
CAISGGGNEQFF | TGTGCCATCTCCGGGGGGGGCAATGAGCAGTTCTTC | . | TRBV10-3 | TRBD2 | TRBJ2-1
CASSRALHESGGDTQYF | TGCGCCAGCAGCCGGGCCCTACACGAGTCCGGGGGAGATACGCAGTATTTT | . | TRBV4-3 | . | TRBJ2-3